These 16 T cell receptor beta chains came from one sample sequenced in a study of identical twins. A single record per CDR3 protein comes from TCRdb applying MiXCR to the 5' RACE reads. The table shows over 600,000 distinct CDR3 sequences, with 21% occurring only once. These same data were also listed under a study on T cells expressing NK-cell markers.

Source material: PBMCs. The receptors originated from a woman aged 18-29 years in good health.

The chain carries TRBV25-1 and TRBJ1-2; D ambiguous. V lost 4 bases to trimming and J lost 4 bases, with 10 bases between them. The germline V gene has CDR1 MGHDK and CDR2 SYGVNS. The CDR3 has 13 residues. The CDR3 is CASSARPLYGYTF. In nucleotides, the CDR3 is TGTGCCAGCAGTGCCCGACCGCTCTATGGCTACACCTTC.

V gene TRBV6-1 combines with J gene TRBJ2-3; 9 bases map to TRBD1. There are 16 residues in the CDR3. Germline V lookup: CDR1 MNHNS, CDR2 SASEGT. J was trimmed by 3 bases and V by 7 bases; bases with no gene match: 11. CDR3 sequence (DNA): TGTGCCAGCACCCGGGACAGGGTGAGGGCGACAGATACGCAGTATTTT. It encodes CASTRDRVRATDTQYF.

The V call is TRBV7-9, the J call TRBJ1-2; TRBD1 might be the D (6 bases). Trimming took off 5 bases at V and 2 bases at J, with 15 bases between the two ends. The germline CDR1 and CDR2 sequences are SEHNR and FQNEAQ (reference sequence). The CDR3 loop spans 15 amino acids. In DNA form, the CDR3 reads TGTGCCAGCAGCCATGGACAGAACACCAACTATGGCTACACCTTC. Translation gives CASSHGQNTNYGYTF.

This clonotype was picked up a small number of times. The chain uses TRBV10-2 and TRBJ1-1; maybe TRBD1 (6 bases). Germline CDR1 and CDR2: WSHSY and SAAADI. This CDR3 contains 14 residues. V was pared by 5 bases and J by 0 bases, with 10 bases between. CDR3 region: CASSRTALNTEAFF. CDR3 DNA sequence: TGCGCCAGCAGTAGGACAGCCTTGAACACTGAAGCTTTCTTT.

The chain uses TRBV3-1 and TRBJ1-2; a possible D gene is TRBD1 (6 bases). The V end lost 3 bases, the J end lost 4 bases, and 15 bases lay between the germline ends. Germline V gives CDR1 LGHDT, CDR2 YNNKEL (reference sequence). There are 15 residues in the CDR3. Here the CDR3 DNA reads TGTGCCAGCAGCCAGGGGGGCTGGGCGTCCTATGGCTACACCTTC. As protein: CASSQGGWASYGYTF.

The table lists this clonotype with a few counts. V usage is TRBV12-3 or TRBV12-4 and J usage is TRBJ1-2; D is undetermined. V lost 10 bases to trimming and J lost 0 bases, with 12 bases between them. There are 13 residues in the CDR3. In DNA form, the CDR3 reads TGTGCCACCTCGGGGATGGCTAACTATGGCTACACCTTC. It translates to CATSGMANYGYTF.

The CDR3 here is CSAWAGVGQPQHF. The CDR3 region has the DNA TGCAGTGCTTGGGCAGGGGTGGGTCAGCCCCAGCATTTT. V is TRBV20-1 and J is TRBJ1-5; possibly TRBD1 for D (6 bases). From germline, CDR1 is DFQATT and CDR2 SNEGSKA (reference sequence). This CDR3 comprises 13 residues. The V end lost 5 bases, the J end lost 6 bases, and 14 bases lay between the germline ends.

The chain joins TRBV18 to TRBJ2-3, with D tentatively TRBD1 (5 bases). Germline V gene lookup returns CDR1 KGHSH and CDR2 LQKENI. This CDR3 contains 16 residues. Trimming pared 2 bases from V and 2 bases from J, leaving 14 bases between. CDR3 DNA sequence: TGTGCCAGCTCACCATTGCCAGGGCTGGCCACAGATACGCAGTATTTT. Its protein product is CASSPLPGLATDTQYF.

V gene TRBV5-1 combines with J gene TRBJ2-5; the match to TRBD2 covers 9 bases. CDR1 and CDR2 (germline): SGHRS, YFSETQ. Germline trimming cut 0 bases from V and 5 bases from J; bases unmatched to any gene: 11. CDR3 length equals 17 residues. CDR3 region: CASSLEGLAGTPETQYF. For the CDR3, the DNA is TGCGCCAGCAGCTTGGAGGGGCTAGCGGGGACCCCGGAGACCCAGTACTTC. The whole variable domain, filled in from reference TRBV5-1 and TRBJ2-5, reads KAGVTQTPRYLIKTRGQQVTLSCSPISGHRSVSWYQQTPGQGLQFLFEYFSETQRNKGNFPGRFSGRQFSNSRSEMNVSTLELGDSALYLCASSLEGLAGTPETQYFGPGTRLLVL.

The chain joins TRBV20-1 to TRBJ2-7; 7 bases line up with TRBD1. Germline CDR1 DFQATT, CDR2 SNEGSKA (reference sequence). J was trimmed by 3 bases and V by 3 bases; bases with no gene match: 8. This CDR3 spans 14 amino acids. The CDR3, as DNA: TGCAGTGCTAGTTATACAGGGGTTAGCTACGAGCAGTACTTC. Residues: CSASYTGVSYEQYF.

This chain uses TRBV9 with TRBJ2-3; a possible D gene is TRBD2 (7 bases). This CDR3 contains 16 residues. Germline CDR1 and CDR2: SGDLS and YYNGEE. Deletions cut 3 bases from V and 0 bases from J, with 14 bases between. The CDR3 DNA reads as TGTGCCAGCAGCGCCTACGCGGGGGCGAGCACAGATACGCAGTATTTT. Protein product: CASSAYAGASTDTQYF.

This clonotype has just a few counts. The chain carries TRBV7-8 and TRBJ2-1; no clear D gene. Trimming stripped 6 bases from V and 0 bases from J, with 12 bases between. CDR3 length: 15 amino acids. Germline-derived CDR1 and CDR2 are SGHVS and FQNEAQ. The CDR3 sequence is CASSFISSSYNEQFF. CDR3 DNA sequence: TGTGCCAGCAGTTTCATATCGAGCTCCTACAATGAGCAGTTCTTC.

J is TRBJ2-7 and V is TRBV7-2, with D tentatively TRBD1 (6 bases). V lost 1 base, J lost 1 base, and 11 bases lay in between. Germline CDR1 SGHTA, CDR2 FQGNSA. The CDR3 has 15 residues. The DNA of the CDR3 is TGTGCCAGCAGCTTAGTGGCAGGGGAATCCTACGAGCAGTACTTC. It encodes CASSLVAGESYEQYF.

V and J are TRBV3-1 and TRBJ2-2, with D unresolved. Trimming took 0 bases from V and 4 from J, leaving 6 bases between them. The CDR3 is 14 amino acids. Germline CDR1 reads LGHDT; CDR2 reads YNNKEL (reference sequence). CDR3 loop: CASSQEAFTGELFF. In DNA form, the CDR3 reads TGTGCCAGCAGCCAAGAGGCCTTCACCGGGGAGCTGTTTTTT. The variable domain in full, completed from reference TRBV3-1 and TRBJ2-2, reads DTAVSQTPKYLVTQMGNDKSIKCEQNLGHDTMYWYKQDSKKFLKIMFSYNNKELIINETVPNRFSPKSPDKAHLNLHINSLELGDSAVYFCASSQEAFTGELFFGEGSRLTVL.

A few counts support this clonotype. The J gene is TRBJ2-1, the V gene TRBV4-3; D possibly corresponds to TRBD2 (6 bases). CDR3 length: 16 residues. Germline V CDR1 and CDR2: LGHNA, YSLEER. V gave up 0 bases and J gave up 3 bases, with 12 bases separating them. This chain's CDR3 is CASSQDRRGYYNEQFF. CDR3 DNA: TGCGCCAGCAGCCAAGATCGGAGGGGCTACTACAATGAGCAGTTCTTC.

This clonotype was observed a handful of times. This chain links TRBV5-1 with TRBJ2-1; TRBD1 aligns across 9 bases. CDR1 is SGHRS, CDR2 YFSETQ, per germline. V shed 0 bases, J shed 8 bases, and the junction held 12 bases outside the gene matches. The CDR3 is 17 residues long. CDR3 nucleotide sequence: TGCGCCAGCAGCTTGGCCCCGACAGGGGGAAGGTTCGATGAGCAGTTCTTC. Encoded protein: CASSLAPTGGRFDEQFF.